This T cell receptor beta chain appears in the sequencing data of a study of T cells after yellow fever vaccination. The study's findings and limits: The CD4 and CD8 compartments had a small share of their clonotypes in common. Abundant bulk-population clonotypes could contaminate the FACS-sorted repertoires. Subsequent booster samples again held most clones from primary vaccination (roughly 96% CD4, 85% to 90% CD8).

Concerning this clonotype itself: The antigen is undetermined.

This CDR3 is built from 12 residues. Germline CDR1 and CDR2: MDHEN and SYDVKM. V gave up 2 bases and J gave up 4 bases, with 5 bases separating them. 5'RACE template switching produced TCR cDNA carrying a universal primer site and UMIs. TCRdb processed the 5' RACE reads anew with MiXCR; each CDR3 protein has one entry. The repertoire holds hundreds of thousands of distinct CDR3 sequences, with around 21% as singletons. Sequenced here: PBMCs, sampled 15 days after the yellow fever booster vaccination. The J gene is TRBJ1-2, the V gene TRBV28, with D hard to call. This clonotype was obtained from a man in his thirties or forties who received the YFV17D yellow fever vaccine. CDR3 loop: CASSLMSYGYTF. The CDR3 bases are TGTGCCAGCAGTTTAATGAGCTATGGCTACACCTTC.